The source of this T cell receptor (beta chain) is a study of blood T cell repertoires in COVID-19. The wider study: From the United States, Italy and Spain came samples of acute and convalescent COVID-19. Sample material is recorded as cDNA or gDNA derived from T cells, B-cell-depleted T cells, or PBMCs.

Per the study methods: Scientists estimated how many nucleated cells there were by amplifying reference gene primers. Measured with immunoSEQ multiplex PCR; TCRdb has only the in-frame clones, and not every one. V, J and clone size derive from that table, while D and trimming were established from the DNA sequence. Altogether about 30,000 clones are present, under 95% being singletons, with the ten largest covering 2% to 2.5%. Germline V gives CDR1 GTSNPN, CDR2 SVGIG (reference sequence). V lost 4 bases and J lost 0, with 9 bases in between. The CDR3 contains 14 residues. The gene calls are TRBV30 and TRBJ2-2, with D tentatively TRBD2 (5 bases). This clonotype was sampled from a man over 45 with active COVID-19. The sequenced sample consisted of peripheral blood. DNA for the CDR3: TGTGCCTGGATGTACGGGACGAACACCGGGGAGCTGTTTTTT. Translated: CAWMYGTNTGELFF.